The entry that follows covers one T cell receptor beta chain sequence. This clonotype registers as large (0.1 to 1%) within its sample. The antigen this receptor binds is unknown. No much larger clone is present one base from it, and per-base qualities are unavailable. This record comes from a study of precursors of human CD4 cytotoxic T cells (dated by TCRdb to 2016 to 2019). Some background on the complete study: In total, CD4+ memory subsets from 15 or so donors went into the bulk TCR-seq analysis. TCR-seq analysis of 14 donors yielded TCRalpha and TCRbeta chain sequences (table S7). General conclusions and limits of the study: Some bulk TCR-seq comparisons included only 13 of the 14 donors, suggesting not every subset was available for every donor. According to the authors, a human observational design cannot definitively establish the direction of differentiation between precursor and effector cells. A larger fraction of IL-7Rhigh TEMRA clonotypes than of TEM or TCM clonotypes was made up of expanded effector clonotypes. Compared with TCM and TEM subsets, the IL-7Rhigh and IL-7R- TEMRA subsets had more restricted TCR repertoires, with lower diversity and more expanded clonotypes.

Sequencing was performed on an Illumina MiSeq. Per the original workflow: To quantify repertoire diversity, the Shannon-Wiener index was calculated using VDJtools. A TCRbeta clonotype was considered expanded if its clonotype frequency was 3 or more. The public sequencing data were trimmed at Q25 with fastp and processed into clonotypes with MiXCR by TCRdb, which kept only in-frame beta chains. Here each entry gathers all rows of one CDR3 protein and keeps the most common genes and DNA. TCRdb, not the authors, supplied the V and J calls. The sample profile shows 740 or so distinct CDR3 sequences; 15% to 20% of them were found once. The ten largest clones take up about a tenth of the sample. Bulk UMI-based TCR sequencing was performed on four sorted CD4+ memory subsets (TCM, TEM, IL-7Rhigh TEMRA, IL-7R- TEMRA) to test a precursor-effector relationship among CD4 cytotoxic T cells. The cells came from peripheral blood mononuclear cells that had been isolated from human blood.

From the cysteine through the phenylalanine, the CDR3 covers 14 amino acids. Of the read, only the CDR3 DNA is kept; its 42 bases are in frame from base 1. CDR1 and CDR2 are read off the germline V gene as SGHRS and YFSETQ. V drops 2 bases and J drops 2 bases, leaving 7 bases in between. The receptor chain draws on TRBV5-1 and TRBJ1-4, with the D gene too uncertain to name. Sequenced input: memory CD4+ T cells from blood (PBMCs). The source of this sequence is a human donor in good health. The sequence in DNA is TGCGCCAGCAGCTTCGGAGGGACTAATGAAAAACTGTTTTTT. This encodes CASSFGGTNEKLFF.